What follows are 28 T cell receptor beta chains derived from one specimen sequenced in a study of post-analysis software for immune sequencing data. Unique molecular identifiers were carried by the TCR beta cDNA libraries. TCRdb re-called the PCR reads through MiXCR, storing one row per CDR3 protein. The sample holds about 460,000 distinct CDR3 sequences; 40% to 55% are singletons and the top ten take around 10%. Study results and limitations: Higher frequency in patients than in controls was seen for about five TRBV segments, with TRBV5-6, TRBV5-1 and TRBV20-1 among them.

These receptors lack a known antigen. The material sequenced was blood. The receptors stem from a girl aged 10-17 years with multiple sclerosis.

In this sample, this clonotype turned up a few times. The V and J genes are TRBV28 and TRBJ2-7, with 9 bases aligning to TRBD1. The V gene end was trimmed by 9 bases and the J gene end by 2 bases; junction bases not matched to a gene: 2. This CDR3 spans 12 amino acids. Germline V gene lookup returns CDR1 MDHEN and CDR2 SYDVKM. CDR3 coding DNA: TGTGCCAGTGGGACAGGGACCTACGAGCAGTACTTC. The encoded protein is CASGTGTYEQYF.

This chain joins TRBV3-1 and TRBJ2-3; 14 nucleotides line up with TRBD2. Germline V gene data show CDR1 as LGHDT and CDR2 as YNNKEL (reference sequence). The junction had 9 bases not matched to a gene; V was cut back by 0 bases and J by 4 bases. This CDR3 is built from 19 residues. The CDR3 spells CASSQDYSTSGRAADTQYF. In DNA, the CDR3 is TGTGCCAGCAGCCAAGATTATTCGACTAGCGGGAGGGCCGCAGATACGCAGTATTTT.

The CDR3, as DNA: TGTGCCAGCAGCCACCCGCGGGGCGGGAGTGAGTACTCCTACAATGAGCAGTTCTTC. Translating it yields CASSHPRGGSEYSYNEQFF. The chain employs TRBV3-1 and TRBJ2-1, with 7 nucleotides matching TRBD2. Germline CDR1 and CDR2: LGHDT and YNNKEL (reference sequence). The CDR3 length is 19 residues. The J segment lost 0 bases and the V segment lost 3 bases, leaving 14 bases of the junction unmatched.

The CDR3 here is CAGAGTANEKLFF. The CDR3 DNA is TGTGCCGGAGCCGGGACAGCTAATGAAAAACTGTTTTTT. The chain recombines TRBV28 with TRBJ1-4, with 7 bases that match TRBD1. In germline, CDR1 is MDHEN, CDR2 SYDVKM. The V segment lost 11 bases and the J segment 3 bases; nucleotides outside the gene matches: 6. The CDR3 is 13 residues long.

This clonotype has more than one count but fewer than ten. The rearrangement uses TRBV7-2 and TRBJ2-1; 7 nucleotides agree with TRBD2. The CDR3 is 17 amino acids. Germline CDR1 SGHTA, CDR2 FQGNSA. V shed 5 bases and J 0 bases; nucleotides not matched to a gene: 10. The CDR3 reads CASSLYSGPSSYNEQFF. CDR3 DNA: TGTGCCAGCAGCCTATATAGCGGGCCCAGCTCCTACAATGAGCAGTTCTTC.

The rearrangement uses TRBV20-1 and TRBJ1-2; TRBD1 agrees at 8 bases. CDR3 size: 14 residues. J gave up 7 bases and V 0 bases, and 7 bases lay outside the gene matches. In germline, CDR1 is DFQATT, CDR2 SNEGSKA (reference sequence). This CDR3 is CSARESGRGPGYTF. CDR3 sequence (DNA): TGCAGTGCTAGAGAATCTGGCAGGGGGCCTGGCTACACCTTC.

This clonotype appeared once. The rearrangement uses TRBV9 and TRBJ2-7; D might be TRBD1 or TRBD2, each matching 5 bases. The DNA end favors TRBJ2-5, so the J call may be wrong. The CDR3 length is 15 residues. Germline CDR1 is SGDLS and CDR2 is YYNGEE. As DNA, the CDR3 is TGTGCCAGCAGCCTGGGACCAATTGAGGTAGAGACCCAGTACTTC. Its translation: CASSLGPIEVETQYF.

The count of this clonotype is one. The chain uses TRBV29-1 and TRBJ2-1, with 9 nucleotides matching TRBD1. V shed 6 bases and J 7 bases; nucleotides not matched to a gene: 10. CDR3 length: 14 residues. The germline V gene encodes CDR1 SQVTM and CDR2 ANQGSEA. The CDR3 region is CSVGQGDLWNEQFF. Written as DNA, the CDR3 is TGCAGCGTGGGACAGGGAGATTTATGGAATGAGCAGTTCTTC.

The rearrangement uses TRBV6-5 and TRBJ2-4; possibly TRBD1 or TRBD2 for D (5 bases each). The J call could be wrong; TRBJ2-7 is a better fit for the DNA end. There are 16 residues in the CDR3. Germline assignment: CDR1 MNHEY and CDR2 SVGAGI. CDR3 sequence (DNA): TGTGCCAGCAGTTTCACAGGAGGCGGCGCGCTCTACGAGCAGTACTTC. It translates to CASSFTGGGALYEQYF.

The chain combines TRBV29-1 with TRBJ2-5; the match to TRBD1 covers 8 bases. The J call may be wrong; the DNA end is better matched by TRBJ2-7. Germline V gene sequence: CDR1 SQVTM, CDR2 ANQGSEA. The length of the CDR3 is 13 residues. The CDR3 sequence is CSVAKTGADEQYF. CDR3 bases: TGCAGCGTTGCCAAGACAGGGGCAGACGAGCAGTACTTC.

DNA of the CDR3: TGTGCCATCAGGGCAACTAGCTTCGGGGGGCAGTTCTTC. Its protein is CAIRATSFGGQFF. The chain has TRBV10-3 and TRBJ2-1, with D possibly TRBD2 on 6 matching bases. Trimming took off 6 bases at V and 12 bases at J, with 18 bases between the two ends. The germline V gene encodes CDR1 ENHRY and CDR2 SYGVKD. The CDR3 consists of 13 residues.

This clonotype was found a few times. This CDR3 reads CASSVGSGSQETQYF. In nucleotides, the CDR3 is TGTGCCAGCAGCGTAGGGTCAGGATCTCAAGAGACCCAGTACTTC. This chain uses TRBV9 with TRBJ2-5; D is unclear. Germline V gene lookup returns CDR1 SGDLS and CDR2 YYNGEE. Trimming left V 0 bases short and J 2 bases short, with 11 bases between. CDR3 size: 15 residues. Full variable domain (remainder filled in from reference TRBV9 and TRBJ2-5): DSGVTQTPKHLITATGQRVTLRCSPRSGDLSVYWYQQSLDQGLQFLIQYYNGEERAKGNILERFSAQQFPDLHSELNLSSLELGDSALYFCASSVGSGSQETQYFGPGTRLLVL.

In this sample, this clonotype turned up a few times. V is TRBV2 and J is TRBJ2-7; D not certain. The germline gives CDR1 SNHLY, CDR2 FYNNEI. The CDR3 extends over 14 amino acids. Deletions cut 6 bases from V and 3 bases from J, with 15 bases between. In nucleotides, the CDR3 is TGTGCCAGCAGAAACTCCCCCAACAGCTACGAGCAGTACTTC. This codes for CASRNSPNSYEQYF.

The genes are TRBV20-1 and TRBJ1-2; 11 bases are a match to TRBD1. V dropped 1 base and J dropped 6; count of bases not matched to a gene: 10. CDR3 size: 16 residues. CDR1 is DFQATT and CDR2 is SNEGSKA in the germline V gene (reference sequence). The CDR3 DNA reads TGCAGTGCTAGAGCGACGGCAGGACAGGGGGCCCATGGCTACACCTTC. This codes for CSARATAGQGAHGYTF.

This clonotype showed up just a few times. This chain links TRBV27 with TRBJ2-6, with D perhaps matching TRBD1 (5 bases). Germline CDR1 MNHEY, CDR2 SMNVEV (reference sequence). The V gene lost 5 bases and the J gene lost 3 bases, with 14 bases spanning the gap. There are 16 residues in the CDR3. The CDR3 bases are TGTGCCAGCAGTGTTCAGGGTGTCGGTGGGGCCAACGTCCTGACTTTC. Translating it yields CASSVQGVGGANVLTF.

The rearrangement links TRBV4-2 to TRBJ2-1; TRBD2 might be the D (6 bases). CDR3 length equals 17 residues. Per the germline V gene, CDR1 is LGHNA and CDR2 is YNFKEQ. V dropped 0 bases and J dropped 9 bases, with 21 bases sitting between them. The CDR3: CASSQDQLAGREGEQFF. CDR3 DNA sequence: TGTGCCAGCAGCCAAGACCAACTGGCGGGACGTGAGGGTGAGCAGTTCTTC.

This clonotype was detected a few times. This chain's CDR3 is CSARELAGKNYNEQFF. CDR3 in DNA: TGCAGTGCTAGAGAACTAGCGGGAAAGAACTACAATGAGCAGTTCTTC. The chain uses TRBV20-1 and TRBJ2-1, with TRBD2 matching 10 bases. Germline assignment: CDR1 DFQATT and CDR2 SNEGSKA (reference sequence). V lost 0 bases, J lost 3 bases, and 5 bases stayed unmatched. The CDR3 totals 16 residues.

This clonotype was seen only once. This chain connects TRBV20-1 to TRBJ1-2; D call uncertain. The germline gives CDR1 DFQATT, CDR2 SNEGSKA (reference sequence). The CDR3 has 12 amino acids. The V end was cut by 3 bases, the J end by 4 bases, with 9 bases between. CDR3 coding DNA: TGCAGTGCTAGGTCGGACGCCTATGGCTACACCTTC. Its translation: CSARSDAYGYTF.

The chain recombines TRBV29-1 with TRBJ2-1, with TRBD1 matching over 8 bases. The junction had 9 bases not matched to a gene; V was cut back by 1 base and J by 13 bases. The CDR3 contains 13 residues. The germline gives CDR1 SQVTM, CDR2 ANQGSEA. CDR3 region: CSVEAGTGVNQFF. CDR3 nucleotides: TGCAGCGTTGAAGCCGGGACAGGAGTAAACCAGTTCTTC.

This clonotype was observed a few times. V is TRBV28 and J is TRBJ2-1; TRBD1 agrees at 7 bases. Germline V gives CDR1 MDHEN, CDR2 SYDVKM. Trimming took 4 bases from V and 5 from J; bases not matched to a gene: 8. This CDR3 has 15 amino acids. The DNA of the CDR3 is TGTGCCAGCAGTTCATACCGGGACAGAAACAATGAGCAGTTCTTC. Its protein is CASSSYRDRNNEQFF.

This chain connects TRBV6-1 to TRBJ2-5, with D tentatively TRBD1 (6 bases). Between the trimmed V and J ends, which lost 7 bases and 3 bases, there was a span of 12 bases. The CDR3 has 13 amino acids. The V gene's germline CDR1 is MNHNS and CDR2 SASEGT. The chain's CDR3 is CASIRTVKETQYF. The CDR3 nucleotides read TGTGCCAGCATTAGGACAGTGAAAGAGACCCAGTACTTC.

This chain links TRBV4-1 with TRBJ2-1; possibly TRBD2 for D (6 bases). The CDR3 runs 16 residues. V dropped 1 base and J dropped 0 bases, with 10 bases sitting between them. Germline CDR1 reads MGHRA; CDR2 reads YSYEKL. This CDR3 reads CASSQGDFSSYNEQFF. CDR3 DNA: TGCGCCAGCAGCCAAGGGGACTTCAGCTCCTACAATGAGCAGTTCTTC.

The rearrangement links TRBV4-1 to TRBJ2-1, with D perhaps TRBD1 (5 bases). The germline V gene has CDR1 MGHRA and CDR2 YSYEKL. This CDR3 is built from 15 residues. With 0 bases removed from V and 4 bases from J, the gap between germline ends came to 10 bases. The CDR3 DNA reads TGCGCCAGCAGCCAAGATCGGACATCGTACAATGAGCAGTTCTTC. Translated: CASSQDRTSYNEQFF.

The J gene is TRBJ2-5, the V gene TRBV20-1; D perhaps matches TRBD2 (6 bases). The CDR3 consists of 14 residues. CDR1 and CDR2 (germline): DFQATT, SNEGSKA (reference sequence). V shed 3 bases and J shed 0 bases, with 11 bases lying between them. The CDR3 reads CSASTAGYQETQYF. The CDR3 nucleotides are TGCAGTGCTAGTACCGCGGGGTACCAAGAGACCCAGTACTTC.

J is TRBJ2-5 and V is TRBV4-1, with D perhaps being TRBD1 or TRBD2 (5 bases each). The V and J ends lost 2 bases and 2 bases respectively, with 18 bases between them. Germline values: CDR1 MGHRA, CDR2 YSYEKL. This CDR3 region has 17 residues. CDR3: CASSQKQTGTEQETQYF. The CDR3 DNA follows: TGCGCCAGCAGCCAAAAGCAAACCGGGACGGAACAAGAGACCCAGTACTTC.

This clonotype was picked up a small number of times. V usage is TRBV4-1 and J usage is TRBJ2-5; no clear D gene. Germline CDR1 reads MGHRA; CDR2 reads YSYEKL. V was trimmed by 0 bases and J by 2 bases, leaving 7 bases between them. This CDR3 comprises 14 residues. This chain's CDR3 is CASSQDRSQETQYF. The CDR3 DNA sequence: TGCGCCAGCAGCCAAGATAGGTCTCAAGAGACCCAGTACTTC.

V gene TRBV15 combines with J gene TRBJ1-1; D gene ambiguous. Germline V gene data show CDR1 as LNHNV and CDR2 as YYDKDF (reference sequence). The CDR3 is 17 amino acids. The V end lost 2 bases, the J end lost 1 base, and 17 bases lay between the germline ends. CDR3 coding DNA: TGTGCCACCAGCAGATATCCGCGGAGAGACCAGAACACTGAAGCTTTCTTT. Translating gives CATSRYPRRDQNTEAFF.

V and J are TRBV20-1 and TRBJ2-3; 7 nucleotides align to TRBD1. CDR3 length equals 13 residues. V was pared by 5 bases and J by 6 bases, with 8 bases of the junction left unmatched. Germline CDR1 is DFQATT and CDR2 is SNEGSKA (reference sequence). The CDR3 is CSASGQPLDTQYF. CDR3 nucleotide sequence: TGCAGTGCTTCGGGACAGCCTTTGGATACGCAGTATTTT.